Detailed here is one T cell receptor (beta chain). How the authors handled the data: Using reference gene primer amplification, nucleated cell counts were estimated. The table came from immunoSEQ multiplex PCR; TCRdb's copy has only in-frame clones and leaves some out. V, J and clone size derive from that table, while D and trimming were established from the DNA sequence. In the table there are about 70,000 clones, about 86% of which are singletons. This sample was included in a study of blood T cell repertoires in COVID-19. Study-level background: COVID-19 samples collected from the United States, Italy and Spain covered acute and convalescent phases. In each case, the material was cDNA or gDNA derived from T cells, B-cell-depleted T cells, or PBMCs.

CDR1 is MNHEY, CDR2 SMNVEV, per germline (reference sequence). The J segment lost 7 bases and the V segment lost 11 bases, leaving 14 bases of the junction unmatched. The length of the CDR3 is 15 residues. The V call is TRBV27, the J call TRBJ2-2; 9 positions agree with TRBD2. The receptor's source is a man aged 65 to 79 with active COVID-19. The sample was peripheral blood. The CDR3 sequence: CAARGWREGDGELFF. In DNA form, the CDR3 reads TGTGCCGCCAGGGGCTGGCGGGAGGGCGACGGGGAGCTGTTTTTT.